This T cell receptor (beta chain) derives from a study of Ad26.COV2.S vaccination and SARS-CoV-2 variants. Overall study findings and caveats: Participants given vaccine showed non-spike TCR breadth similar to that of placebo recipients. CD8+ and CD4+ T cells specific for spike reportedly responded with substantial breadth after vaccination.

Measured with immunoSEQ multiplex PCR; TCRdb has only the in-frame clones, and not every one. The sample has roughly 700,000 clones, roughly nine tenths seen once. Treatment reported: roughly 20 received Ad26.COV2.S at low or high dose, single or two shots; about 5 received placebo; per-sample allocation not given. Each sample was drawn 63 days after the first injection (of vaccine or placebo). Based in Boston, the donor was an adult of 18-55 years. This clone showed up just once. Its matching antigen is unknown. This CDR3 is built from 14 residues. CDR1 and CDR2 from the germline V gene are MNHEY and SVGAGI. Trimming took 7 bases from V and 3 from J, leaving 15 bases between them.

The sample consisted of peripheral blood, taken in a trial of Ad26.COV2.S vaccine versus placebo. The rearrangement joins TRBV6-5 to TRBJ1-2, with D hard to call. The TCR sequence derives from a person between 18 and 60 years old who received the Ad26.COV2.S COVID-19 vaccine or a placebo. The CDR3 nucleotides read TGTGCCAGCACACGGCAAGCTTGGGACTATGGCTACACCTTC. Translation: CASTRQAWDYGYTF.